This TCR beta chain derives from a study of post-analysis software for immune sequencing data. For the study at large: Progressive-relapsing, secondary progressive and relapsing-remitting multiple sclerosis were among the disease courses included.

V was shortened by 7 bases and J by 8 bases, with 19 bases between the two germline ends. The length of the CDR3 is 15 residues. Germline values: CDR1 SGHRS, CDR2 YFSETQ. Points from the study as a whole: Under F measure analysis, samples from one preparation batch co-clustered strongly. TRBV5-6, TRBV5-1 and TRBV20-1 belonged to a set of about five TRBV segments that were more frequent in patients than controls. Controls showed significantly higher normalized Chao1 diversity than did multiple sclerosis patients.

Unique molecular identifiers were carried by the TCR beta cDNA libraries. Between roughly 1 and 10 million T cells gave rise to roughly 0.5 million cDNA molecules. TCRdb reprocessed the PCR reads via MiXCR and lists one record per CDR3 protein. The sample consists of approximately 570,000 distinct CDR3 sequences, 44% of them appearing once. Only a few counts were recorded for this clonotype. Its target is not known. The source is a girl between 10 and 17 years old with multiple sclerosis. The sequenced material came from blood. This sequence joins TRBV5-1 and TRBJ1-6; D is perhaps TRBD1 (5 bases). The CDR3 coding sequence is TGCGCCAGCCGAGGCATGCGGGTGGGGGATTCACCCCTCCACTTT. Translated: CASRGMRVGDSPLHF. Filled out from reference TRBV5-1 and TRBJ1-6, the complete variable domain reads KAGVTQTPRYLIKTRGQQVTLSCSPISGHRSVSWYQQTPGQGLQFLFEYFSETQRNKGNFPGRFSGRQFSNSRSEMNVSTLELGDSALYLCASRGMRVGDSPLHFGNGTRLTVT.